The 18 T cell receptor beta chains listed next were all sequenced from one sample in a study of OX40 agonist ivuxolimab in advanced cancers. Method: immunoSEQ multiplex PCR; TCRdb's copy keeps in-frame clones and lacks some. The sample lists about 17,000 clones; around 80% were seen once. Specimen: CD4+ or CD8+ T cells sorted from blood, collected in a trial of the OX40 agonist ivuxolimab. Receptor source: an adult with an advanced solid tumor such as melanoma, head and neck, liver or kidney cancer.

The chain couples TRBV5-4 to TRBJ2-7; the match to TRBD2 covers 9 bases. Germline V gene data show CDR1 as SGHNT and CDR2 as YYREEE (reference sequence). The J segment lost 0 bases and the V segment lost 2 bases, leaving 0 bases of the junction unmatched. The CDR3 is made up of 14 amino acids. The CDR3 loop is CASSLAGGSYEQYF. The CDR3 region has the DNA TGTGCCAGCAGCTTAGCGGGAGGCTCCTACGAGCAGTACTTC.

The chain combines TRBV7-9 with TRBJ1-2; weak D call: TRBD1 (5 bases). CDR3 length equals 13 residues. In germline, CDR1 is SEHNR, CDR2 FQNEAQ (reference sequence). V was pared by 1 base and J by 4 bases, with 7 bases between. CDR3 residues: CASSLVTAYGYTF. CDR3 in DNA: TGTGCCAGCAGCTTAGTGACAGCCTATGGCTACACCTTC.

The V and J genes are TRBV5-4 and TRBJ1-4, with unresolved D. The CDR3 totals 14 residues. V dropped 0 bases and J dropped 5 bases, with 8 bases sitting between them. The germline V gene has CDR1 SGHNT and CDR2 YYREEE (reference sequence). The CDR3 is CASSLAAGNEKLFF. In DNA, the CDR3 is TGTGCCAGCAGCTTGGCGGCTGGCAATGAAAAACTGTTTTTT.

The DNA of the CDR3 is TGCAGTGCTAGGGTGGGGCGCGAGCAGTACTTC. Its protein is CSARVGREQYF. This chain joins TRBV20-1 and TRBJ2-7; possible D gene TRBD1, 5 bases. Germline CDR1 DFQATT, CDR2 SNEGSKA (reference sequence). V lost 3 bases, J lost 6 bases, and 9 bases lay in between. This CDR3 region has 11 residues.

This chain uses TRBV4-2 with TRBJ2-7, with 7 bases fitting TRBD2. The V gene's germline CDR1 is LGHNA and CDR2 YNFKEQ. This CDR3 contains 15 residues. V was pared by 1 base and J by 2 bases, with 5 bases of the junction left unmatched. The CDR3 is CASSQGEGPTYEQYF. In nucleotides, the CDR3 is TGTGCCAGCAGCCAAGGGGAGGGCCCCACCTACGAGCAGTACTTC.

In DNA form, the CDR3 reads TGTGCCAGCAGTAAGAGGCTAGCGGGACAGGAGACCCAGTACTTC. It specifies CASSKRLAGQETQYF. J is TRBJ2-5 and V is TRBV7-6, with 9 bases matching TRBD2. The V segment lost 6 bases and the J segment 5 bases; nucleotides outside the gene matches: 10. This CDR3 is 15 amino acids long. Germline V gives CDR1 SGHVS, CDR2 FNYEAQ.

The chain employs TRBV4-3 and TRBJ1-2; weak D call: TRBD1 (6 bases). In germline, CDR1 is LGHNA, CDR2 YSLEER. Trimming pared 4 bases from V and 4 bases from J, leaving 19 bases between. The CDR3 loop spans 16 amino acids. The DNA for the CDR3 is TGCGCCAGCAGCCCCGTAGGAGGGGGGAATGGCTATGGCTACACCTTC. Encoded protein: CASSPVGGGNGYGYTF.

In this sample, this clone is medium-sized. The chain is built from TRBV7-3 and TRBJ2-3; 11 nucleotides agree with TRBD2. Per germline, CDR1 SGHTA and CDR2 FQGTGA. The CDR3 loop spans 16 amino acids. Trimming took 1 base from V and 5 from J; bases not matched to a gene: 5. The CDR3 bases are TGTGCCAGCAGCTTAATTAGCGGGGGGGGCAGAGATACGCAGTATTTT. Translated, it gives CASSLISGGGRDTQYF. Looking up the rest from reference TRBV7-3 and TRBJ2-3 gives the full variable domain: GAGVSQTPSNKVTEKGKYVELRCDPISGHTALYWYRQSLGQGPEFLIYFQGTGAADDSGLPNDRFFAVRPEGSVSTLKIQRTERGDSAVYLCASSLISGGGRDTQYFGPGTRLTVL.

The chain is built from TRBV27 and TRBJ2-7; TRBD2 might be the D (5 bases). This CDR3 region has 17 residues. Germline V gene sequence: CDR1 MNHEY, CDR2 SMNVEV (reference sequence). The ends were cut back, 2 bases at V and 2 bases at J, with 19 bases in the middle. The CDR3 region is CASSLKFGKPLAYEQYF. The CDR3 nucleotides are TGTGCCAGCAGTTTAAAGTTCGGGAAGCCACTTGCCTACGAGCAGTACTTC.

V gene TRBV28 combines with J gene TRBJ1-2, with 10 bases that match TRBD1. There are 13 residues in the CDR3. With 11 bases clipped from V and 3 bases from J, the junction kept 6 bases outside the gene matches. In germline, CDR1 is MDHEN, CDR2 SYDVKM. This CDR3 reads CAGRTGGDYGYTF. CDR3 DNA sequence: TGTGCCGGACGGACAGGGGGAGACTATGGCTACACCTTC.

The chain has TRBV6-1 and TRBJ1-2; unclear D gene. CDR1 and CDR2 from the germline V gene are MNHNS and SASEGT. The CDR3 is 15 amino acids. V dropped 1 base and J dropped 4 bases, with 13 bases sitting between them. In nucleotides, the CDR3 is TGTGCCAGCAGTGAAGAAGCCAGTTACGGCTATGGCTACACCTTC. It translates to CASSEEASYGYGYTF.

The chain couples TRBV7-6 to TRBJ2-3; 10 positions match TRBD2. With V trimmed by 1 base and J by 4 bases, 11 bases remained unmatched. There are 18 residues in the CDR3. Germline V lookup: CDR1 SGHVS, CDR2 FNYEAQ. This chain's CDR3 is CASSLESSGGKASDTQYF. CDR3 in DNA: TGTGCCAGCAGCTTAGAGTCTAGCGGGGGTAAGGCGTCAGATACGCAGTATTTT.

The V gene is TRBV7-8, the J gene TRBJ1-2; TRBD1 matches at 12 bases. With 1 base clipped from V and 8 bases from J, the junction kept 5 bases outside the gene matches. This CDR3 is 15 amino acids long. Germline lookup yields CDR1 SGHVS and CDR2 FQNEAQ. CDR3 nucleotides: TGTGCCAGCAGCTTAGGGGGACAGGGGGCGGGCGGCTACACCTTC. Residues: CASSLGGQGAGGYTF. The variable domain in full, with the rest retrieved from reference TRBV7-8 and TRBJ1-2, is GAGVSQSPRYKVAKRGQDVALRCDPISGHVSLFWYQQALGQGPEFLTYFQNEAQLDKSGLPSDRFFAERPEGSVSTLKIQRTQQEDSAVYLCASSLGGQGAGGYTFGSGTRLTVV.

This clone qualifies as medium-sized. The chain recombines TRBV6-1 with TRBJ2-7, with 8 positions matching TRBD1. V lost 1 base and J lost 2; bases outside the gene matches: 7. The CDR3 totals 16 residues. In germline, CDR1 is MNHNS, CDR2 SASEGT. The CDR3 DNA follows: TGTGCCAGCAGTGAAGAGGGGACAGGCTATGCCTACGAGCAGTACTTC. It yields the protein CASSEEGTGYAYEQYF.

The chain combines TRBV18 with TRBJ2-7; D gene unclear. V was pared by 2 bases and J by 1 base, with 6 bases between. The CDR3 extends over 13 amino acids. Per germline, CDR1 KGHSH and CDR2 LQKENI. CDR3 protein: CASSPGRSYEQYF. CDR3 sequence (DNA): TGTGCCAGCTCACCAGGGCGTTCCTACGAGCAGTACTTC.

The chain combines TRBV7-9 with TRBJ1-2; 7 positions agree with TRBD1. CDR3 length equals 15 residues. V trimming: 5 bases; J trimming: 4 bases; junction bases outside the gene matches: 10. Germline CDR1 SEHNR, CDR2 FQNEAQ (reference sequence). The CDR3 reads CASSLGDSIRYGYTF. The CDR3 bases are TGTGCCAGCAGCCTGGGGGACAGCATCCGCTATGGCTACACCTTC.

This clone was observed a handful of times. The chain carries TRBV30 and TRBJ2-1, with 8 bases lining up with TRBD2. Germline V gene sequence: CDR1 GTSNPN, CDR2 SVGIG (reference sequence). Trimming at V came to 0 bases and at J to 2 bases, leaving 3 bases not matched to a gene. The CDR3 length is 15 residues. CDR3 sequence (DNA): TGTGCCTGGAGTGTTGGAGCGGGAGCCTACAATGAGCAGTTCTTC. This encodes CAWSVGAGAYNEQFF.

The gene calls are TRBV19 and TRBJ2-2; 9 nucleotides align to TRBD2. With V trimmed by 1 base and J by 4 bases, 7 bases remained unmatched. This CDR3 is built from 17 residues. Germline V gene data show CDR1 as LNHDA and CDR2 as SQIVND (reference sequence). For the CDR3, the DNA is TGTGCCAGTAGTATAGCCCGCGGGAGGGCCATCACCGGGGAGCTGTTTTTT. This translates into CASSIARGRAITGELFF.